Below are 31 T cell receptor beta chains sequenced from a single sample in a study of blood T cell repertoires in COVID-19. Profiled with immunoSEQ multiplex PCR; TCRdb holds only in-frame clones, not every one. The sample lists 120,000 to 150,000 clones; around 86% were seen once. Sequenced: peripheral blood. The receptors come from a woman older than 75 with acute or convalescent COVID-19.

The genes are TRBV10-1 and TRBJ1-2; no firm D call. This CDR3 comprises 13 residues. Germline V gene lookup returns CDR1 WNHNN and CDR2 SYGVQD (reference sequence). Between the trimmed V and J ends, which lost 2 bases and 0 bases, there was a span of 4 bases. CDR3 in amino acids: CASSEGTNYGYTF. In DNA form, the CDR3 reads TGCGCCAGCAGTGAGGGCACTAACTATGGCTACACCTTC.

The V call is TRBV28, the J call TRBJ1-2; D gene ambiguous. The CDR3 spans 14 residues. The germline V and J ends were trimmed by 7 bases and 4 bases, with 16 bases remaining between them. Looked up from germline, CDR1 is MDHEN and CDR2 is SYDVKM. This CDR3 is CASNTRRSLYGYTF. The CDR3 DNA is TGTGCCAGCAACACCCGACGGAGCCTCTATGGCTACACCTTC.

The CDR3 nucleotides read TGTGCCAGTAGAGCGGACAGCATTAACAATGAGCAGTTCTTC. It encodes CASRADSINNEQFF. This chain joins TRBV19 and TRBJ2-1; the D gene is possibly TRBD1 (6 bases). V lost 6 bases and J lost 5, with 14 bases in between. Germline values: CDR1 LNHDA, CDR2 SQIVND (reference sequence). This CDR3 is 14 amino acids long.

The chain uses TRBV28 and TRBJ2-5; 7 nucleotides line up with TRBD2. The CDR3 is made up of 18 amino acids. CDR1 and CDR2 (germline): MDHEN, SYDVKM. The trim removed 6 bases at V and 4 bases at J, leaving 20 bases unmatched. The CDR3 loop reads CASSSFFWGGAGGETQYF. Here the CDR3 DNA reads TGTGCCAGCAGCTCCTTCTTCTGGGGAGGGGCTGGGGGAGAGACCCAGTACTTC.

This chain connects TRBV29-1 to TRBJ2-3; D is ambiguous. Trimming removed 6 bases from V and 2 bases from J, with 9 bases in between. Germline CDR1 and CDR2: SQVTM and ANQGSEA. The CDR3 runs to 12 residues. CDR3 nucleotides: TGCAGCGTGCTTACTTTCACAGATACGCAGTATTTT. Its protein product is CSVLTFTDTQYF.

This chain connects TRBV5-1 to TRBJ1-2; maybe TRBD1 (5 bases). Germline-derived CDR1 and CDR2 are SGHRS and YFSETQ. This CDR3 has 11 residues. Trimming pared 5 bases from V and 7 bases from J, leaving 9 bases between. CDR3 residues: CASRDILGYTF. The CDR3 region has the DNA TGCGCCAGCAGGGACATTCTTGGCTACACCTTC.

The chain employs TRBV18 and TRBJ1-1, with a weak D call TRBD1 (6 bases). Between the trimmed V and J ends, which lost 6 bases and 2 bases, there was a span of 13 bases. This CDR3 is 14 amino acids long. Germline V gene data show CDR1 as KGHSH and CDR2 as LQKENI. CDR3 residues: CASSPTRGNTEAFF. In DNA, the CDR3 is TGTGCCAGCTCCCCGACCAGGGGAAACACTGAAGCTTTCTTT. Drawing the rest from reference TRBV18 and TRBJ1-1, the complete variable domain is NAGVMQNPRHLVRRRGQEARLRCSPMKGHSHVYWYRQLPEEGLKFMVYLQKENIIDESGMPKERFSAEFPKEGPSILRIQQVVRGDSAAYFCASSPTRGNTEAFFGQGTRLTVV.

The rearrangement links TRBV3-1 (or the pseudogene TRBV3-2) to TRBJ2-1; perhaps TRBD2 as D (5 bases). V shed 1 base and J shed 9 bases, with 13 bases lying between them. From germline, CDR1 is LGHDT and CDR2 YNNKEL (reference sequence). This CDR3 spans 14 amino acids. Here the CDR3 DNA reads TGTGCCAGCAGCCAAGTCGTCGGGGAAGGTGAGCAGTTCTTC. Amino acid sequence: CASSQVVGEGEQFF.

The chain is built from TRBV7-9 and TRBJ2-7; D not resolved. The CDR3 sequence is 15 residues long. Germline loops: CDR1 SEHNR, CDR2 FQNEAQ (reference sequence). The V gene lost 4 bases and the J gene lost 3 bases, with 16 bases spanning the gap. This CDR3 reads CASSSFEAPVYEQYF. CDR3 nucleotide sequence: TGTGCCAGCAGCTCATTCGAGGCCCCCGTCTACGAGCAGTACTTC. The full variable domain, in which reference TRBV7-9 and TRBJ2-7 provide the parts outside the CDR3, is DTGVSQNPRHKITKRGQNVTFRCDPISEHNRLYWYRQTLGQGPEFLTYFQNEAQLEKSRLLSDRFSAERPKGSFSTLEIQRTEQGDSAMYLCASSSFEAPVYEQYFGPGTRLTVT.

This clone was counted once. This chain uses TRBV4-2 with TRBJ2-5, with 10 bases fitting TRBD2. After removal of 3 bases from V and 4 bases from J, the junction contained 5 bases not matched to a gene. Germline assignment: CDR1 LGHNA and CDR2 YNFKEQ. The CDR3 totals 15 residues. The DNA of the CDR3 is TGTGCCAGCAGCCATCCGGGACTAGCGAGAGAGACCCAGTACTTC. It encodes CASSHPGLARETQYF.

This clone has only one observation. J is TRBJ1-5 and V is TRBV7-2; no clear D. The ends were cut back, 0 bases at V and 4 bases at J, with 7 bases in the middle. The CDR3 loop spans 14 amino acids. CDR1 and CDR2 from the germline V gene are SGHTA and FQGNSA. CDR3 region: CASSLALTNQPQHF. The CDR3 region has the DNA TGTGCCAGCAGCTTAGCGTTGACTAATCAGCCCCAGCATTTT.

This chain links TRBV4-1 with TRBJ1-2, with 7 positions matching TRBD1. The CDR3 covers 15 residues. J lost 8 bases, V lost 5 bases, and 14 bases had no gene match. Germline V gives CDR1 MGHRA, CDR2 YSYEKL. CDR3 sequence reads: CASSIVGQLVFGYTF. The CDR3 coding sequence is TGCGCCAGCAGCATTGTGGGACAGCTGGTTTTCGGCTACACCTTC.

The gene calls are TRBV3-1 (or the pseudogene TRBV3-2) and TRBJ2-5; a weak D match, TRBD2 (6 bases). V was trimmed by 4 bases and J by 3 bases, leaving 12 bases between them. Germline-derived CDR1 and CDR2 are LGHDT and YNNKEL (reference sequence). This CDR3 is 14 amino acids long. This CDR3 is CASSLRDSKETQYF. The CDR3 DNA is TGTGCCAGCAGCCTCCGGGACTCAAAAGAGACCCAGTACTTC.

The chain is built from TRBV15 and TRBJ2-7; D is perhaps TRBD2 (6 bases). Per the germline V gene, CDR1 is LNHNV and CDR2 is YYDKDF (reference sequence). The germline V and J ends were trimmed by 1 base and 2 bases, with 9 bases remaining between them. The CDR3 is 14 amino acids. CDR3 DNA sequence: TGTGCCACCAGCAGAGGAGGAGGGCCCTACGAGCAGTACTTC. It encodes CATSRGGGPYEQYF. Filled out from reference TRBV15 and TRBJ2-7, the complete variable domain reads DAMVIQNPRYQVTQFGKPVTLSCSQTLNHNVMYWYQQKSSQAPKLLFHYYDKDFNNEADTPDNFQSRRPNTSFCFLDIRSPGLGDTAMYLCATSRGGGPYEQYFGPGTRLTVT.

J is TRBJ2-7 and V is TRBV3-1 (or the pseudogene TRBV3-2); a weak D match, TRBD2 (6 bases). CDR3 length equals 14 residues. Germline CDR1 LGHDT, CDR2 YNNKEL (reference sequence). V shed 2 bases and J shed 5 bases, with 13 bases lying between them. CDR3 bases: TGTGCCAGCAGCCAAAGCGTAGCGGTAAACGAGCAGTACTTC. This translates into CASSQSVAVNEQYF.

This chain connects TRBV23-1 to TRBJ2-7; 7 nucleotides agree with TRBD1. TRBV23-1 is an ORF, with its function uncertain. This CDR3 has 16 amino acids. The V gene end was trimmed by 4 bases and the J gene end by 3 bases; junction bases not matched to a gene: 12. The CDR3 DNA sequence: TGCGCCAGCAGTCCTCTCACAGGGGTTGGCGGCTACGAGCAGTACTTC. Translated, it gives CASSPLTGVGGYEQYF.

The chain carries TRBV6-1 and TRBJ2-7; D perhaps matches TRBD1 (6 bases). The germline V and J ends were trimmed by 4 bases and 0 bases, with 22 bases remaining between them. This CDR3 has 18 amino acids. The germline gives CDR1 MNHNS, CDR2 SASEGT. This chain's CDR3 is CASSARIWSGGHSYEQYF. The DNA of the CDR3 is TGTGCCAGCAGTGCGCGTATATGGAGTGGGGGCCACTCCTACGAGCAGTACTTC.

V and J are TRBV4-2 and TRBJ2-3; possibly TRBD2 for D (5 bases). Per the germline V gene, CDR1 is LGHNA and CDR2 is YNFKEQ. The CDR3 totals 16 residues. Trimming stripped 1 base from V and 2 bases from J, with 13 bases between. The CDR3, as DNA: TGTGCCAGCAGCCAAGTCGGAGCGGAGGCCACAGATACGCAGTATTTT. Residues: CASSQVGAEATDTQYF.

The chain uses TRBV18 and TRBJ2-7; D not certain. V lost 1 base, J lost 2 bases, and 15 bases lay in between. Per germline, CDR1 KGHSH and CDR2 LQKENI. CDR3 length: 16 amino acids. CDR3 in DNA: TGTGCCAGCTCACCACGGTTCCAGGTTTATGCCTACGAGCAGTACTTC. Its translation: CASSPRFQVYAYEQYF.

This chain connects TRBV10-3 to TRBJ2-7; TRBD1 matches at 8 bases. With 4 bases clipped from V and 6 bases from J, the junction kept 5 bases outside the gene matches. Germline lookup yields CDR1 ENHRY and CDR2 SYGVKD. This CDR3 spans 13 amino acids. The CDR3 region is CAISGVQGGEQYF. CDR3 nucleotides: TGTGCCATCAGTGGGGTACAGGGGGGCGAGCAGTACTTC.

The chain couples TRBV5-1 to TRBJ1-6, with 8 bases aligning to TRBD1. CDR1 SGHRS and CDR2 YFSETQ come from the germline V gene. CDR3 length equals 16 residues. J lost 5 bases, V lost 3 bases, and 7 bases had no gene match. The CDR3 DNA sequence: TGCGCCAGCAGCTCGGACAGGGCGGGGGATAATTCACCCCTCCACTTT. Its translation: CASSSDRAGDNSPLHF.

The rearrangement links TRBV10-2 to TRBJ2-1, with TRBD1 matching 9 bases. There are 14 residues in the CDR3. Germline trimming cut 6 bases from V and 8 bases from J; bases unmatched to any gene: 8. Germline V gene sequence: CDR1 WSHSY, CDR2 SAAADI. CDR3: CASRPGQGKDEQFF. The CDR3, as DNA: TGCGCCAGCAGACCGGGACAGGGTAAGGATGAGCAGTTCTTC.

This clone was seen only once. This chain uses TRBV6-6 with TRBJ1-1, with TRBD1 matching 7 bases. CDR3 length equals 13 residues. Germline lookup yields CDR1 MNHNY and CDR2 SVGAGI (reference sequence). The V and J ends lost 0 bases and 11 bases, in that order; junction bases with no gene match: 6. CDR3 sequence (DNA): TGTGCCAGCAGTTACTCGACAGGGAGAGCGGCTTTCTTT. Its translation is CASSYSTGRAAFF.

This chain links TRBV6-6 with TRBJ2-1; 16 bases match TRBD2. The junction had 7 bases not matched to a gene; V was cut back by 5 bases and J by 15 bases. CDR3 size: 14 residues. Germline loops: CDR1 MNHNY, CDR2 SVGAGI (reference sequence). The CDR3 sequence: CASSGTSGGAVLFF. The CDR3 DNA reads as TGTGCCAGCAGTGGGACTAGCGGGGGGGCGGTACTGTTCTTC.

Only one count was recorded for this clone. This sequence joins TRBV24-1 and TRBJ2-1, with 7 positions matching TRBD1. This CDR3 has 16 amino acids. The germline V gene encodes CDR1 KGHDR and CDR2 SFDVKD. The ends lost 1 base at V and 6 bases at J; junction bases unmatched: 8. The CDR3 is CATSDLGTVGSNEQFF. Written as DNA, the CDR3 is TGTGCCACCAGTGATTTAGGGACAGTAGGTTCCAATGAGCAGTTCTTC.

This chain connects TRBV9 to TRBJ1-6; TRBD1 agrees at 7 bases. V was clipped by 5 bases and J by 4 bases; unmatched bases: 6. The CDR3 length is 15 residues. CDR1 SGDLS and CDR2 YYNGEE come from the germline V gene. CDR3 DNA sequence: TGTGCCAGCAGTAGGGGGCGCAGTTATAATTCACCCCTCCACTTT. Amino acid sequence: CASSRGRSYNSPLHF.

The rearrangement links TRBV7-9 to TRBJ1-2, with a weak D call TRBD1 (5 bases). Deletions cut 5 bases from V and 4 bases from J, with 17 bases between. CDR1 and CDR2 (germline): SEHNR, FQNEAQ (reference sequence). This CDR3 contains 15 residues. The CDR3 sequence: CASSPGRPRLYGYTF. For the CDR3, the DNA is TGTGCCAGCAGCCCAGGGCGACCGCGTCTCTATGGCTACACCTTC.

The gene calls are TRBV18 and TRBJ2-1; 8 nucleotides match TRBD1. The CDR3 is made up of 12 amino acids. Germline loops: CDR1 KGHSH, CDR2 LQKENI. Trimming cost V 3 bases and J 15 bases; bases outside gene matches: 7. The CDR3 loop is CASSPGQGLTFF. CDR3 nucleotide sequence: TGTGCCAGCTCACCCGGACAGGGTTTGACGTTCTTC.

This chain connects TRBV5-1 to TRBJ2-4; a weak D match, TRBD2 (5 bases). Germline V gene lookup returns CDR1 SGHRS and CDR2 YFSETQ. The ends were cut back, 3 bases at V and 8 bases at J, with 18 bases in the middle. This CDR3 contains 15 residues. This chain's CDR3 is CASSSEARVVDIQYF. The CDR3 nucleotides read TGCGCCAGCAGCTCGGAGGCTCGGGTAGTGGACATTCAGTACTTC.

The genes are TRBV6-5 and TRBJ1-2; perhaps TRBD1 as D (5 bases). The ends were cut back, 4 bases at V and 6 bases at J, with 9 bases in the middle. Germline loops: CDR1 MNHEY, CDR2 SVGAGI. There are 12 residues in the CDR3. In DNA form, the CDR3 reads TGTGCCAGCAGTTCCGCGGGGCATGGCTACACCTTC. This translates into CASSSAGHGYTF.

The chain employs TRBV10-1 and TRBJ2-1; possible D gene TRBD2, 7 bases. The CDR3 consists of 15 residues. V lost 2 bases and J 6 bases, leaving 14 bases between the germline ends. Per the germline V gene, CDR1 is WNHNN and CDR2 is SYGVQD (reference sequence). This CDR3 is CASSEPRGGVNEQFF. The CDR3 bases are TGCGCCAGCAGTGAGCCCCGCGGGGGCGTCAATGAGCAGTTCTTC.